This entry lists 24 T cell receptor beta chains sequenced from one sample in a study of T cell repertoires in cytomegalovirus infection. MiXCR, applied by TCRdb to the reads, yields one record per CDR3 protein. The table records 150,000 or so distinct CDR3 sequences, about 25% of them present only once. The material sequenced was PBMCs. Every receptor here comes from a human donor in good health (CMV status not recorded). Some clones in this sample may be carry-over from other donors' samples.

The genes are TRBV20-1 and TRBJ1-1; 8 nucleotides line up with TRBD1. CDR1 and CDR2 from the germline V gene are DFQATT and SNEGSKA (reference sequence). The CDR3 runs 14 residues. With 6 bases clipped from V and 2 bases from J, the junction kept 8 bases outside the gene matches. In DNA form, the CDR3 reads TGCAGTGCCATCCGGACAGGGACAAACACTGAAGCTTTCTTT. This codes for CSAIRTGTNTEAFF.

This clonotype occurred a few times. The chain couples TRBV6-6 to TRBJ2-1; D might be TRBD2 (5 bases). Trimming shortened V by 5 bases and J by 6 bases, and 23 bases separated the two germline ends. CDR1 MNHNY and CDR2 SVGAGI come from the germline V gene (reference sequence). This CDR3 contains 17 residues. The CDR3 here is CASSPAGILAIGNEQFF. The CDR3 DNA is TGTGCCAGCAGTCCGGCGGGCATTCTCGCCATAGGCAATGAGCAGTTCTTC.

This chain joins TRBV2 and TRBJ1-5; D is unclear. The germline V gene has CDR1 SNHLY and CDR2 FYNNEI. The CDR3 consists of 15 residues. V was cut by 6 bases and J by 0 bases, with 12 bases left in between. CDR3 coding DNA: TGTGCCAGCAGCCCGCGAGGGAATAGCAATCAGCCCCAGCATTTT. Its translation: CASSPRGNSNQPQHF.

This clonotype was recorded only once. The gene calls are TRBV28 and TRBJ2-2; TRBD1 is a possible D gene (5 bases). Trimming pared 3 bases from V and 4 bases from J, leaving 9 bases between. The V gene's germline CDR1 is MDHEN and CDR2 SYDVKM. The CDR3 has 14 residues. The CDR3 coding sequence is TGTGCCAGCAGTTTTCCTAGGGGCACCGGGGAGCTGTTTTTT. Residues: CASSFPRGTGELFF.

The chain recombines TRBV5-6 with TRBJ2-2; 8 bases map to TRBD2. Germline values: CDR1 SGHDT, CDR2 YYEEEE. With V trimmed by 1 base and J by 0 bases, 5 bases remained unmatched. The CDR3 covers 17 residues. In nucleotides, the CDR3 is TGTGCCAGCAGCTTGACTAGCGGAACGACGAACACCGGGGAGCTGTTTTTT. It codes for CASSLTSGTTNTGELFF.

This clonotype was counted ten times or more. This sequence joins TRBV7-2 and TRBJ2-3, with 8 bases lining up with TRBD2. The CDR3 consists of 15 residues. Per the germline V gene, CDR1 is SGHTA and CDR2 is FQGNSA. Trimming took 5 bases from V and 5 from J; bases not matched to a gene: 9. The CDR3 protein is CASSQRGGLRDTQYF. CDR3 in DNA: TGTGCCAGCAGCCAACGCGGGGGGCTCAGAGATACGCAGTATTTT.

The CDR3 spells CASSLTGNYGYTF. CDR3 bases: TGTGCCAGCAGTTTGACAGGGAACTATGGCTACACCTTC. The chain employs TRBV28 and TRBJ1-2, with 7 positions matching TRBD1. This CDR3 has 13 residues. Germline CDR1 reads MDHEN; CDR2 reads SYDVKM. Losses at the gene ends were 3 bases for V and 2 bases for J; bases not matched to a gene: 0.

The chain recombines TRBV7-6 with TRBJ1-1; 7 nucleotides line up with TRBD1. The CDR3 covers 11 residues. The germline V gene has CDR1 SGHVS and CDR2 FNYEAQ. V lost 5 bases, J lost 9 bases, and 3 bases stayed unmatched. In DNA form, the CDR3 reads TGTGCCAGCAGCAAGACAGGGCAAGCTTTCTTT. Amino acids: CASSKTGQAFF.

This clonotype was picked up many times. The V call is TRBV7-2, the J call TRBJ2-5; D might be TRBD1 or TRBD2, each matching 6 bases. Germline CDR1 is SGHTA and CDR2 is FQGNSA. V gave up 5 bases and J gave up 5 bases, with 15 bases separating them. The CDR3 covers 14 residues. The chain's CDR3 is CASSPGRGRETQYF. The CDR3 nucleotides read TGTGCCAGCAGCCCAGGACGGGGGCGGGAGACCCAGTACTTC.

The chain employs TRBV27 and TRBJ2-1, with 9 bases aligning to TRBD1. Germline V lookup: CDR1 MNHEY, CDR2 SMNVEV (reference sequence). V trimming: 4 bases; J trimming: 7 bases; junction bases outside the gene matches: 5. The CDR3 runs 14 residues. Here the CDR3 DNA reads TGTGCCAGCAGTTACCGGGACAGGGAAAATGAGCAGTTCTTC. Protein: CASSYRDRENEQFF.

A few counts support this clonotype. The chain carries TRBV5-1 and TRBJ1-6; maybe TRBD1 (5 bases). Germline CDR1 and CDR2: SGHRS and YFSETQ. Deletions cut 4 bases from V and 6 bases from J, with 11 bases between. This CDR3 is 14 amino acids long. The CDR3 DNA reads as TGCGCCAGCAGCCCGGGGACCTCTAATTCACCCCTCCACTTT. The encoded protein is CASSPGTSNSPLHF.

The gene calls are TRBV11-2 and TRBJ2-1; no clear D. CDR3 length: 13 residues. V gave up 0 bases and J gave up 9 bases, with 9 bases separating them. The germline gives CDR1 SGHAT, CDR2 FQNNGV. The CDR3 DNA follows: TGTGCCAGCAGCTTAGATTGGAGTGGTGAGCAGTTCTTC. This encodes CASSLDWSGEQFF.

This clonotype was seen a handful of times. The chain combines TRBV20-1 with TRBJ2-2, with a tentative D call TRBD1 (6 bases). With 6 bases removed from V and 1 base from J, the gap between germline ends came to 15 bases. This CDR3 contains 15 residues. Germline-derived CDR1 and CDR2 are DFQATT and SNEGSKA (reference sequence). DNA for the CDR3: TGCAGTGCCGCAACCGGGACACGGAACACCGGGGAGCTGTTTTTT. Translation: CSAATGTRNTGELFF.

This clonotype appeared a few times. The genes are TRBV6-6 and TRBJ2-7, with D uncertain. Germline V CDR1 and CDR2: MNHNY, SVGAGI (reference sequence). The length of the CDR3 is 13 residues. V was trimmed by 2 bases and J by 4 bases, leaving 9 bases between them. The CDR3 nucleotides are TGTGCCAGCAGTTACGGGGTAAAATACGAGCAGTACTTC. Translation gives CASSYGVKYEQYF.

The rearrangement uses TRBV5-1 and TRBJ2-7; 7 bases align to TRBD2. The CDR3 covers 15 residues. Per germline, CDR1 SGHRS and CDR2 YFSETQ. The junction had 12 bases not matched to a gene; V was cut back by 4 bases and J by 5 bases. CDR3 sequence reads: CASSLVTGGVNEQYF. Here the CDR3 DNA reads TGCGCCAGCAGCCTGGTGACGGGGGGAGTGAACGAGCAGTACTTC.

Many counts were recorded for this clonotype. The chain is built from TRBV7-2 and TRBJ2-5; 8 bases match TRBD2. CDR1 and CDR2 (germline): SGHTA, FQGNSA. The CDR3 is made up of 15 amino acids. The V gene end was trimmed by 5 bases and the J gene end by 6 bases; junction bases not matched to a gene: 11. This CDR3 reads CASSRGGPQGKTQYF. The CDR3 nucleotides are TGTGCCAGCAGCCGCGGGGGGCCACAAGGGAAGACCCAGTACTTC.

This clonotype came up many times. CDR3 nucleotide sequence: TGTGCCAGCACCACAGGGATTTGGGCACCCCTCCACTTT. Translated: CASTTGIWAPLHF. The chain has TRBV6-5 and TRBJ1-6, with TRBD1 as a possible D gene (6 bases). Per germline, CDR1 MNHEY and CDR2 SVGAGI. The CDR3 runs to 13 residues. V lost 7 bases, J lost 11 bases, and 15 bases lay in between.

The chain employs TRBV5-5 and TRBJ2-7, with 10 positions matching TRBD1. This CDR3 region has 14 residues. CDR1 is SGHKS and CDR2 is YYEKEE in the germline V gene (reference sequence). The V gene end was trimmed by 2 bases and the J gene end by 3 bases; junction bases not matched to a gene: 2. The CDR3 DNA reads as TGTGCCAGCAGCTTCGGACAGGGGGGCTACGAGCAGTACTTC. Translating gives CASSFGQGGYEQYF.

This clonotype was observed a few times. CDR3 DNA sequence: TGTGCCAGCACCCAGCAGGACAGGGGCCCCAACACTGAAGCTTTCTTT. Translating it yields CASTQQDRGPNTEAFF. The chain recombines TRBV5-6 with TRBJ1-1; 9 bases are a match to TRBD1. Per germline, CDR1 SGHDT and CDR2 YYEEEE. The CDR3 runs to 16 residues. After removal of 6 bases from V and 2 bases from J, the junction contained 11 bases not matched to a gene. The variable domain in full, completed from reference TRBV5-6 and TRBJ1-1, reads DAGVTQSPTHLIKTRGQQVTLRCSPKSGHDTVSWYQQALGQGPQFIFQYYEEEERQRGNFPDRFSGHQFPNYSSELNVNALLLGDSALYLCASTQQDRGPNTEAFFGQGTRLTVV.

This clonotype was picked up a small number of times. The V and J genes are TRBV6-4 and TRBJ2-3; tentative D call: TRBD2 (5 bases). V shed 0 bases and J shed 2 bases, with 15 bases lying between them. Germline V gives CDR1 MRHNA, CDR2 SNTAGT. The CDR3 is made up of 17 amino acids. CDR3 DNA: TGTGCCAGCAGTGACTCGGAGGATAGCGAGATCACAGATACGCAGTATTTT. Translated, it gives CASSDSEDSEITDTQYF.

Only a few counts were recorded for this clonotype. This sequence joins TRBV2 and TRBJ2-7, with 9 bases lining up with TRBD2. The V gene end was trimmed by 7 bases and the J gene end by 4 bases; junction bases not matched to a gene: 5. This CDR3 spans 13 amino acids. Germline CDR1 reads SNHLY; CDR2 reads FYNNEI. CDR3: CASNPLAGYEQYF. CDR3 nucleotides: TGTGCCAGCAACCCACTAGCGGGTTACGAGCAGTACTTC.

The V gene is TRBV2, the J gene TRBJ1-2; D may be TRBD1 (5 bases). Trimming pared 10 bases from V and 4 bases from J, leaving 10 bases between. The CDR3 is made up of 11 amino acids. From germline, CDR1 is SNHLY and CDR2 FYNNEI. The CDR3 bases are TGTGCCACCACCGGGACCTATGGCTACACCTTC. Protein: CATTGTYGYTF. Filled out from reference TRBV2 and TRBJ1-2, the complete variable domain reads EPEVTQTPSHQVTQMGQEVILRCVPISNHLYFYWYRQILGQKVEFLVSFYNNEISEKSEIFDDQFSVERPDGSNFTLKIRSTKLEDSAMYFCATTGTYGYTFGSGTRLTVV.

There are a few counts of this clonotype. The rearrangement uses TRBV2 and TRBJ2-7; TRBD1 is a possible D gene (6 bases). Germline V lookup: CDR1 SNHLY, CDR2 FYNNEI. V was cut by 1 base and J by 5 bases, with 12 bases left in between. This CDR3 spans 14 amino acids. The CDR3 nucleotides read TGTGCCAGCAGTGAAGAGGGGGAGATGAACGAGCAGTACTTC. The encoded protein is CASSEEGEMNEQYF.

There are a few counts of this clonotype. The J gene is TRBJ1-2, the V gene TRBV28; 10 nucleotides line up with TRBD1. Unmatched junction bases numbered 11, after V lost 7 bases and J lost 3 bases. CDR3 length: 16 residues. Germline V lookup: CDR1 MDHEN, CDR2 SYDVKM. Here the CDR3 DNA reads TGTGCCAGCAATGCCGGGACAGGGGTAGCCCACTATGGCTACACCTTC. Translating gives CASNAGTGVAHYGYTF.